The rows below give T cell receptor beta chains drawn from one sample of a study of beta chain features in type 1 diabetes. The protocol was immunoSEQ multiplex PCR, while the TCRdb copy is restricted to in-frame clones and leaves out a portion. The sample carries hundreds of thousands of clones, about an eighth recorded once. The sample comprised naive CD4+ T cells from blood. These receptors were obtained from a man younger than 30 with type 1 diabetes. Each CDR3 is given with its conserved first and last residue. Each record gives: CDR3 DNA, CDR3 protein, clone size, D gene, J gene, V gene. D genes are given only for firm matches. Part of the rows lack a size; the others show once, few, many or a class for expanded clones.

TGTGCCAGCAGCGCAGGGACAGGGACCTACAATGAGCAGTTCTTC CASSAGTGTYNEQFF few TRBD1 TRBJ2-1 TRBV5-4
TGTGCCAGCAGTTTCTTGACAGCCTACGAGCAGTACTTC CASSFLTAYEQYF once NA TRBJ2-7 TRBV28
TGTGCCAGCAGTGAAAGCCAGGCTAACACTGAAGCTTTCTTT CASSESQANTEAFF NA NA TRBJ1-1 TRBV25-1
TGCGCCAGCAGCTTGGAAGGGGGCGATCAGCCCCAGCATTTT CASSLEGGDQPQHF few TRBD1 TRBJ1-5 TRBV5-1
TGTGCCAGCAGTAATATTGTAGAAAACAATGAGCAGTTCTTC CASSNIVENNEQFF few NA TRBJ2-1 TRBV25-1
TGTGCCAGCAGCTTAGCGCCGGGACTATATTCCAATGAGCAGTTCTTC CASSLAPGLYSNEQFF NA TRBD2 TRBJ2-1 TRBV7-2
TGTGCCAGCAGCTCTTCCGGGACTCAATACACCGGGGAGCTGTTTTTT CASSSSGTQYTGELFF few NA TRBJ2-2 TRBV5-6
TGTGCCAGCAGAAGTGAGGGCCCGAGGGCATCATATACGCAGTATTTT CASRSEGPRASYTQYF few NA TRBJ2-3 TRBV5-4
TGTGCCAGCGGAGGAGCCTACGAGCAGTACTTC CASGGAYEQYF NA NA TRBJ2-7 TRBV27
TGTGCCAGTAGCGTCAGGGGAGAGACCCAGTACTTC CASSVRGETQYF few NA TRBJ2-5 TRBV19
TGTGCCAGCAGTCAAGGGACAGGCCCCGCAGATACGCAGTATTTT CASSQGTGPADTQYF few TRBD1 TRBJ2-3 TRBV6-5
TGTGCTGCAACCGCGACAGAAAATTCACCCCTCCACTTT CAATATENSPLHF NA NA TRBJ1-6 TRBV30
TGTGCCAGCAGTCCTCCGGGACTAAAACAAGAGACCCAGTACTTC CASSPPGLKQETQYF NA TRBD2 TRBJ2-5 TRBV6-5
TGTGCCAGCAGTGCCCAACCAGAGTCCTACAATGAGCAGTTCTTC CASSAQPESYNEQFF NA NA TRBJ2-1 TRBV6-4
TGTGCCAGCATCGCGGGGGGTCCCTACGAGCAGTACTTC CASIAGGPYEQYF few TRBD2 TRBJ2-7 TRBV2
TGCAGCGTTGAAAGGAGGCTCAACACAGATACGCAGTATTTT CSVERRLNTDTQYF few NA TRBJ2-3 TRBV29-1
TGTGCCTGGAAAATGGGGACAGGGGAAAACTATGGCTACACCTTC CAWKMGTGENYGYTF few TRBD1 TRBJ1-2 TRBV30
TGTGCCAGCAGTTACTCTAGGAGGGGCGAGCAGTACTTC CASSYSRRGEQYF NA NA TRBJ2-7 TRBV6-5
TGTGCCGGTAGAACTAGCGGGACGGGAGAGACCCAGTACTTC CAGRTSGTGETQYF NA TRBD2 TRBJ2-5 TRBV28
TGTGCCAGCAGCTCCCTAGGTTTCCAAGAGACCCAGTACTTC CASSSLGFQETQYF few NA TRBJ2-5 TRBV7-9
TGTGCCAGCAGTCCGGACAGCGCTAACTATGGCTACACCTTC CASSPDSANYGYTF NA NA TRBJ1-2 TRBV6-5
TGTGCCAGCGCCCCAGTCAGGACGGCCCAAGAGACCCAGTACTTC CASAPVRTAQETQYF few NA TRBJ2-5 TRBV14